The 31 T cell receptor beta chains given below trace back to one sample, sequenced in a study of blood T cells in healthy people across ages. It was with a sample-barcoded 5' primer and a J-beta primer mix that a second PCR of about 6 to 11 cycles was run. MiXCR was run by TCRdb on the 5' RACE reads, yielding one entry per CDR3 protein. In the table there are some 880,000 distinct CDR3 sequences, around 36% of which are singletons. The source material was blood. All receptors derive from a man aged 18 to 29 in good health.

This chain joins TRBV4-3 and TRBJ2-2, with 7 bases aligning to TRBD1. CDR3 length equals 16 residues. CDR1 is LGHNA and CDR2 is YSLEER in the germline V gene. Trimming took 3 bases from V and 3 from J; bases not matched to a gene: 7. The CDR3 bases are TGCGCCAGCAGCCAGTACAGGGGAGAGGACACCGGGGAGCTGTTTTTT. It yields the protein CASSQYRGEDTGELFF.

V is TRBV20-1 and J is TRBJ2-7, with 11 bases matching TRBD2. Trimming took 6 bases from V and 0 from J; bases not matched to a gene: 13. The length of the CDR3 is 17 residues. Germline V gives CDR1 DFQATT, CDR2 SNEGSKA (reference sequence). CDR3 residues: CSALRSLAGESSYEQYF. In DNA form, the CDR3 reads TGCAGTGCCCTAAGATCACTAGCGGGGGAAAGCTCCTACGAGCAGTACTTC.

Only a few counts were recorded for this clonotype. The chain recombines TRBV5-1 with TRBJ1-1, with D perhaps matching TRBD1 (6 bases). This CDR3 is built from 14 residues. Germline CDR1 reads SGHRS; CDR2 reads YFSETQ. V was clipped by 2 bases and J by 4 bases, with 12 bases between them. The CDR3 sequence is CASSFEQGRTEAFF. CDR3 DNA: TGCGCCAGCAGCTTCGAACAGGGTCGCACTGAAGCTTTCTTT.

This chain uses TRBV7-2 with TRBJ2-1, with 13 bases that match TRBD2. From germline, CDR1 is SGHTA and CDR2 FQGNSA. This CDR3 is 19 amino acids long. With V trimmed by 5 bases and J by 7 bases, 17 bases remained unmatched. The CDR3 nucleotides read TGTGCCAGCAGCCCACTAGGGACTAGCGGGAAGAGGATGTGGAATGAGCAGTTCTTC. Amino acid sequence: CASSPLGTSGKRMWNEQFF.

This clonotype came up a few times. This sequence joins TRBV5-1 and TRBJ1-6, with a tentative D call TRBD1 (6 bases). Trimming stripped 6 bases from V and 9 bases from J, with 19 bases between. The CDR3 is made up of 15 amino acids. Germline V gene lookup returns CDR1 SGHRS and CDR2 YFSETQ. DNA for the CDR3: TGCGCCAGCAACCTCCGGGGGGGCGGCAGTTCACCCCTCCACTTT. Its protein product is CASNLRGGGSSPLHF.

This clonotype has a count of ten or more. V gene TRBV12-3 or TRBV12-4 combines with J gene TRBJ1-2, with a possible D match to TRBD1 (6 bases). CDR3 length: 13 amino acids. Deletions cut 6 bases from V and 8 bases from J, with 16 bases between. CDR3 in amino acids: CASSTNRAQGYTF. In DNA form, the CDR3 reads TGTGCCAGCAGCACCAACAGGGCACAGGGCTACACCTTC.

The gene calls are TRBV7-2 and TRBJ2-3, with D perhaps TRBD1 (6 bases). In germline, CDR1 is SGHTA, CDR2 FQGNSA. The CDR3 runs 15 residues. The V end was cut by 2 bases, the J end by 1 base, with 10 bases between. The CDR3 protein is CASSLRSGGTDTQYF. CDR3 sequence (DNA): TGTGCCAGCAGCTTAAGGTCAGGGGGCACAGATACGCAGTATTTT.

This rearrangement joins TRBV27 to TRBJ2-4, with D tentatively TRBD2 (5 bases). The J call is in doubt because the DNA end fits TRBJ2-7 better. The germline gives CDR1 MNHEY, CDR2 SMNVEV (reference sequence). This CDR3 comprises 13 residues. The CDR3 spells CASSYSDHYEQYF. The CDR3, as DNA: TGTGCCAGCAGTTATAGCGATCACTACGAGCAGTACTTC.

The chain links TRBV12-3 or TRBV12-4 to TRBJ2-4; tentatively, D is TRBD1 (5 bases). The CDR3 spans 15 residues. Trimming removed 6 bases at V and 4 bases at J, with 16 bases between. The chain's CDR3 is CASSPQGMGKNIQYF. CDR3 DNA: TGTGCCAGCAGCCCGCAGGGAATGGGTAAAAACATTCAGTACTTC.

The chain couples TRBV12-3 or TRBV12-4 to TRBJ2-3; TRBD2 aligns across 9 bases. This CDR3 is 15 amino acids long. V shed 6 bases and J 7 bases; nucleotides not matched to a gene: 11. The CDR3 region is CASSPLAGVSHTQYF. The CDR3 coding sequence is TGTGCCAGCAGCCCATTAGCGGGAGTGTCTCATACGCAGTATTTT.

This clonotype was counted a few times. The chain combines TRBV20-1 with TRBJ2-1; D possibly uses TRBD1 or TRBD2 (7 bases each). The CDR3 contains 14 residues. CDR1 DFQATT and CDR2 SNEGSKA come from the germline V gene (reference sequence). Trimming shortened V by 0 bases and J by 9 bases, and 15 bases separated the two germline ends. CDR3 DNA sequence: TGCAGTGCTAGAGATGGGCCCAGGGGGGGTGAGCAGTTCTTC. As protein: CSARDGPRGGEQFF.

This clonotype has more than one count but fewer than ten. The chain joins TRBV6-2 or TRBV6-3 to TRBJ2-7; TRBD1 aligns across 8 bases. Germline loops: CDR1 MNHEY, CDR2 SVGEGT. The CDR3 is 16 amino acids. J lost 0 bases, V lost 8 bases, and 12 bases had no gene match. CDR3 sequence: CASCNPGGPSSYEQYF. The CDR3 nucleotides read TGTGCCAGCTGCAACCCAGGGGGCCCGAGCTCCTACGAGCAGTACTTC.

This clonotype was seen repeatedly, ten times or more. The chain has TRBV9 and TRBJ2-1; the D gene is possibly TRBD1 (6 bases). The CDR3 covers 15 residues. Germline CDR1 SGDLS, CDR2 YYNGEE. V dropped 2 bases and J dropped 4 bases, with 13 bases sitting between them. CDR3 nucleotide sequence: TGTGCCAGCAGCGTCACCGGGACATCATACAATGAGCAGTTCTTC. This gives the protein CASSVTGTSYNEQFF.

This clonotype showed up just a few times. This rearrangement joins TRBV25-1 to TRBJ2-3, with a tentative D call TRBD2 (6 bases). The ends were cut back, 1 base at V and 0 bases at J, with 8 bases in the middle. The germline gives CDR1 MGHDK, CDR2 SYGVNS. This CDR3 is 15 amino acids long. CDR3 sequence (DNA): TGTGCCAGCAGTGAATGGGGGAGGAGCACAGATACGCAGTATTTT. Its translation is CASSEWGRSTDTQYF.

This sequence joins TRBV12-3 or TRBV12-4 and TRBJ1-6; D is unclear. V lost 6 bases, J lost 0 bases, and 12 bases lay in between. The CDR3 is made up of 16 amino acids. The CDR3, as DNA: TGTGCCAGCAGCCCCGACGGAGGCTCCTATAATTCACCCCTCCACTTT. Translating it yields CASSPDGGSYNSPLHF.

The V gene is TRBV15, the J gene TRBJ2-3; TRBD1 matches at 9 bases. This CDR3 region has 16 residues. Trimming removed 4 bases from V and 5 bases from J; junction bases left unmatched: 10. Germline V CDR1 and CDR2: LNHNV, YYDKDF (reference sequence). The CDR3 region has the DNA TGTGCCACCAGCACGCACCCCGGGACAGGGTTAGATACGCAGTATTTT. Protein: CATSTHPGTGLDTQYF. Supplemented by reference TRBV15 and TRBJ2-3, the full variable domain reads DAMVIQNPRYQVTQFGKPVTLSCSQTLNHNVMYWYQQKSSQAPKLLFHYYDKDFNNEADTPDNFQSRRPNTSFCFLDIRSPGLGDTAMYLCATSTHPGTGLDTQYFGPGTRLTVL.

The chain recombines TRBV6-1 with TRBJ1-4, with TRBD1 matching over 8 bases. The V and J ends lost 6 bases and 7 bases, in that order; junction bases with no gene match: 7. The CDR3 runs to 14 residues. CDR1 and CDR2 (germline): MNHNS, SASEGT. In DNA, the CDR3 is TGTGCCAGCAGCCCCAGGGGGCCGGGTGAAAAACTGTTTTTT. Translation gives CASSPRGPGEKLFF.

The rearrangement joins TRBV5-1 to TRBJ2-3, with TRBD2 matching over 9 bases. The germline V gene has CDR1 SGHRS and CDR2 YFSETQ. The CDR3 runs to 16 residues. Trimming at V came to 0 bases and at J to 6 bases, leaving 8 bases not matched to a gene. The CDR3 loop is CASSLGSGRGLDTQYF. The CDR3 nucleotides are TGCGCCAGCAGCTTGGGTAGCGGGAGAGGTTTGGATACGCAGTATTTT.

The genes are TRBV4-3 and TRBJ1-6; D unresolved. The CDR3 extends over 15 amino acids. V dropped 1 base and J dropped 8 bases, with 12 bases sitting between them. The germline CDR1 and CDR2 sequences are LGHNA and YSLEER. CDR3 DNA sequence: TGCGCCAGCAGCCAAGGGGGTCCCTCGGATTCACCCCTCCACTTT. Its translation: CASSQGGPSDSPLHF.

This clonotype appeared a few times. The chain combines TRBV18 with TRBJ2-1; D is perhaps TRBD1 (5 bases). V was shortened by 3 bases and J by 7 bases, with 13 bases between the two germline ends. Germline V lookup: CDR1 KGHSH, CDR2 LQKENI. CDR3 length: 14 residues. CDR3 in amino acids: CASSPQGSGNEQFF. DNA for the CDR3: TGTGCCAGCTCACCTCAGGGAAGTGGGAATGAGCAGTTCTTC.

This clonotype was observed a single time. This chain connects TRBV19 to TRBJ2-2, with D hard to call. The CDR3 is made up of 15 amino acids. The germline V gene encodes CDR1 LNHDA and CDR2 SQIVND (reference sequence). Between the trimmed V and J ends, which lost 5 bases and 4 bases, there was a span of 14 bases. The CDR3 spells CASSVSRAFTGELFF. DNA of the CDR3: TGTGCCAGTAGTGTGAGTCGGGCTTTCACCGGGGAGCTGTTTTTT.

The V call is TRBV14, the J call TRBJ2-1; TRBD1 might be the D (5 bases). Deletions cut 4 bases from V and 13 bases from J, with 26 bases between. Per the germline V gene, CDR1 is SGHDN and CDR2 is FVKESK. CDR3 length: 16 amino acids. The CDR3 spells CASSLDRTPYQETQFF. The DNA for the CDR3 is TGTGCCAGCAGCCTTGACAGAACCCCCTACCAAGAGACCCAGTTCTTC.

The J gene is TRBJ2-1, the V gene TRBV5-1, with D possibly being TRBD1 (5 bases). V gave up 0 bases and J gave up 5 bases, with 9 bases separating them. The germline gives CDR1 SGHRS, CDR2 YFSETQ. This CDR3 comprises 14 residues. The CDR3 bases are TGCGCCAGCAGCTTGGACAGGTGGAACAATGAGCAGTTCTTC. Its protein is CASSLDRWNNEQFF.

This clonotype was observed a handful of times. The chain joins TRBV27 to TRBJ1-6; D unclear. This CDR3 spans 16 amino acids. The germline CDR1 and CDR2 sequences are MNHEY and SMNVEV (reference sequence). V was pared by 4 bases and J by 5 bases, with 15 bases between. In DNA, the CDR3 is TGTGCCAGCAGTTCCGGATTGTCCGGGGATAATTCACCCCTCCACTTT. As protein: CASSSGLSGDNSPLHF.

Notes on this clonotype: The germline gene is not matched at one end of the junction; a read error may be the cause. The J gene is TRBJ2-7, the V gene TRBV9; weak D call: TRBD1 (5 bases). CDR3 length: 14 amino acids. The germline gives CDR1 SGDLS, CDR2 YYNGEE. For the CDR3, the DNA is TGTGTCAGCAGCCACGACAGTCGCCCCTACGAGCAGTACTTC. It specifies CVSSHDSRPYEQYF.

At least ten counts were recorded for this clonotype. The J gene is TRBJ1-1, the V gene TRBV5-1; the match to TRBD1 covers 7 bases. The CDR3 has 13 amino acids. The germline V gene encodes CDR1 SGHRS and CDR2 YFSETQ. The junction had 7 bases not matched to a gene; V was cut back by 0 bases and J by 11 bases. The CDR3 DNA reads TGCGCCAGCAGCTTGGGGACAGGTGGTTCGGCTTTCTTT. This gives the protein CASSLGTGGSAFF.

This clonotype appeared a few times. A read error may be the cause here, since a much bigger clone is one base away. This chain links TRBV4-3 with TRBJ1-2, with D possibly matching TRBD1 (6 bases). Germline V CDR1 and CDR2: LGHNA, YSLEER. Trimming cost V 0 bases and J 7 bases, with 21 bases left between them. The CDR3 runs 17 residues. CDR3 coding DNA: TGCGCCAGCAGCCAAGATGGTGTTGTTACAGGGTCGAGTGGCTACACCTTC. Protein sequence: CASSQDGVVTGSSGYTF.

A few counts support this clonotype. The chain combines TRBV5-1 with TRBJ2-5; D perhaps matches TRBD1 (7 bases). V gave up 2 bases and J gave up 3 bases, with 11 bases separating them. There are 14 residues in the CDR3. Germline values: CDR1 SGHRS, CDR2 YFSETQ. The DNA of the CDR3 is TGCGCCAGCAGCTTTGGAGGGGGCGAAGAGACCCAGTACTTC. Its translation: CASSFGGGEETQYF.

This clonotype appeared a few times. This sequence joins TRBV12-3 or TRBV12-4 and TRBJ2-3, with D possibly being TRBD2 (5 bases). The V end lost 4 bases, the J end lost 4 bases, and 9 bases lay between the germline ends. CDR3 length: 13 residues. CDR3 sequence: CASSWTWADTQYF. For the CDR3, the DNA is TGTGCCAGCAGTTGGACTTGGGCAGATACGCAGTATTTT.

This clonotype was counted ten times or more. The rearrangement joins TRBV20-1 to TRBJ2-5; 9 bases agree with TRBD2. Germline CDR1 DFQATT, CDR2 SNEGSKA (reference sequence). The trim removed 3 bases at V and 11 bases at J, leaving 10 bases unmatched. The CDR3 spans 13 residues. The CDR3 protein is CSARTLAGSEQYF. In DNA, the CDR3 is TGCAGTGCTAGGACACTAGCGGGCAGTGAGCAGTACTTC.

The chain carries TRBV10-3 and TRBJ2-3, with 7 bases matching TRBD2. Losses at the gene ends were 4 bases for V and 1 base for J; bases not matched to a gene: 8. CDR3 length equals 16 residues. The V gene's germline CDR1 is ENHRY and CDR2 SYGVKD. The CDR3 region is CAISVALAGGTDTQYF. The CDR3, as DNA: TGTGCCATCAGTGTGGCCCTGGCGGGGGGCACAGATACGCAGTATTTT.